The clone carrying this T cell receptor (beta chain) was observed a few times. What it recognizes is unknown. The V gene lost 3 bases and the J gene lost 7 bases, with 10 bases spanning the gap. CDR1 SQVTM and CDR2 ANQGSEA come from the germline V gene. CDR3 length equals 12 residues. The source of the sample is a study of T cells after posttransplantation cyclophosphamide. Points from the study as a whole: Recipient CMV seropositivity and CMV reactivation strongly tracked TRB clonality. Later post-transplant blood repertoires were often dominated by donor CD8+ memory clones. Blood and skin or GI T cell repertoires showed limited TRB overlap.

Treatment was busulfan-fludarabine conditioning, a marrow graft, and cyclophosphamide on days +3 and +4. Generated by immunoSEQ multiplex PCR, the TCRdb table keeps only in-frame clones and is missing some. The sample shows around 12,000 clones, around 2.1% of them seen only once. The TCR originated in a male patient in his thirties who received an allogeneic stem cell transplant from a related donor, was CMV-positive, and had no GVHD. T cells may partly derive from the graft donor. The chain uses TRBV29-1 and TRBJ2-1, with a weak D call TRBD1 (6 bases). The specimen was PBMCs, collected after allogeneic stem cell transplant with posttransplant cyclophosphamide. The CDR3 sequence is CSVDRGGNEQFF. The CDR3 DNA reads TGCAGCGTTGACAGGGGTGGGAATGAGCAGTTCTTC.